The 10 T cell receptor beta chains below all came from one sample that was sequenced in a study of blood T cells in healthy people across ages. A second PCR of about 6 to 12 cycles used a sample-barcoded 5' primer and a J-beta primer mix. TCRdb re-called the 5' RACE reads with MiXCR, one entry per CDR3 protein. The sample lists approximately 800,000 distinct CDR3 sequences, roughly 35% seen once, with 13% in the top ten. Sequenced input: blood. The receptor set was obtained from a man younger than 35 in good health.

This clonotype has a handful of counts. V and J are TRBV7-2 and TRBJ1-1; D gene uncertain. The germline V gene has CDR1 SGHTA and CDR2 FQGNSA. Trimming stripped 4 bases from V and 2 bases from J, with 8 bases between. This CDR3 has 13 residues. The CDR3 DNA reads TGTGCCAGCAGCTCCATGAGTAACACTGAAGCTTTCTTT. As protein: CASSSMSNTEAFF.

The chain's CDR3 is CASSQGRPYSTDTQYF. CDR3 nucleotide sequence: TGCGCCAGCAGCCAGGGACGACCGTACAGCACAGATACGCAGTATTTT. This chain uses TRBV5-1 with TRBJ2-3, with D perhaps TRBD1 or TRBD2 (5 bases each). The germline V gene has CDR1 SGHRS and CDR2 YFSETQ. The length of the CDR3 is 16 residues. Trimming cost V 4 bases and J 0 bases, with 15 bases left between them.

The chain combines TRBV2 with TRBJ1-4, with no clear D. The germline V gene encodes CDR1 SNHLY and CDR2 FYNNEI. The CDR3 totals 13 residues. V was shortened by 8 bases and J by 0 bases, with 7 bases between the two germline ends. The CDR3 region has the DNA TGTGCCAGCGGCGTTGCAACTAATGAAAAACTGTTTTTT. Protein: CASGVATNEKLFF.

This chain uses TRBV12-3 or TRBV12-4 with TRBJ2-3; TRBD2 matches 7 bases. The J segment lost 4 bases and the V segment lost 2 bases, leaving 6 bases of the junction unmatched. This CDR3 comprises 15 residues. CDR3 nucleotide sequence: TGTGCCAGCAGTTTACTAGCGGTGACCGCAGATACGCAGTATTTT. Translation: CASSLLAVTADTQYF.

On this clonotype itself: A much more abundant neighbour one base away suggests this may be a read error. The chain uses TRBV7-2 and TRBJ2-1; unclear D gene. The CDR3 covers 15 residues. Germline-derived CDR1 and CDR2 are SGHTA and FQGNSA. V was cut by 1 base and J by 10 bases, with 17 bases left in between. CDR3 region: CASSLGFGTSYEQFF. The CDR3 coding sequence is TGTGCCAGCAGCTTAGGATTTGGCACCTCCTACGAGCAGTTCTTC.

This clonotype was seen many times. The chain uses TRBV3-1 and TRBJ2-5; the D gene is possibly TRBD2 (6 bases). Deletions cut 4 bases from V and 4 bases from J, with 13 bases between. Germline assignment: CDR1 LGHDT and CDR2 YNNKEL (reference sequence). There are 14 residues in the CDR3. Written as DNA, the CDR3 is TGTGCCAGCAGCCGCCCGGGGGTTCTAGAGACCCAGTACTTC. Protein sequence: CASSRPGVLETQYF.

A few counts support this clonotype. Here the CDR3 DNA reads TGCAGCGTTCAGAGGGGTTCGGGTGAAGCTTTCTTT. It specifies CSVQRGSGEAFF. This sequence joins TRBV29-1 and TRBJ1-1; weak D call: TRBD1 (5 bases). The germline V and J ends were trimmed by 5 bases and 7 bases, with 14 bases remaining between them. The CDR3 is 12 amino acids. Germline CDR1 reads SQVTM; CDR2 reads ANQGSEA.

This clonotype showed up just a few times. The chain has TRBV7-8 and TRBJ2-7, with D perhaps matching TRBD1 or TRBD2 (5 bases each). The CDR3 length is 16 residues. In germline, CDR1 is SGHVS, CDR2 FQNEAQ. V lost 4 bases to trimming and J lost 2 bases, with 18 bases between them. Here the CDR3 reads CASSSRVGQGPYEQYF. DNA for the CDR3: TGTGCCAGCAGCTCACGGGTGGGCCAGGGACCCTACGAGCAGTACTTC.

This clonotype was counted between two and nine times. J is TRBJ1-1 and V is TRBV11-2; D perhaps matches TRBD1 (5 bases). CDR3 length: 15 amino acids. Germline V gives CDR1 SGHAT, CDR2 FQNNGV. Trimming left V 5 bases short and J 10 bases short, with 23 bases between. CDR3 bases: TGTGCCAGCAGCCTACATCCCACGGGACCTAACGGAGCTTTCTTT. Translation: CASSLHPTGPNGAFF.

This clonotype was detected a few times. This chain connects TRBV20-1 to TRBJ2-7; D uncertain. The V gene's germline CDR1 is DFQATT and CDR2 SNEGSKA (reference sequence). CDR3 length: 11 residues. The V gene lost 6 bases and the J gene lost 8 bases, with 14 bases spanning the gap. The CDR3 DNA reads TGCAGTGCCACTGTGGAGAGAAAGCAGTACTTC. This sequence encodes CSATVERKQYF.